Listed here are 29 T cell receptor beta chains from one sample, sequenced in a study of beta chain features in type 1 diabetes (dated by TCRdb to 2017 to 2018). Antigens of these TCRs are unknown. The study at large found these results: Type 1 diabetes patients showed a moderate but significant shortening of TCRB CDR3 length in all four CD4+ subsets.

The protocol used for the library was the immunoSEQ multiplex PCR assay. The entire isolated RNA was reverse transcribed using the High Capacity cDNA Reverse Transcription Kit, and thus expressed TCRB transcripts were sequenced. TCRdb re-hosts the immuneACCESS table, in-frame sequences only. Its copies lack some clones; in the studies checked, an unresolved V gene accounts for under half of them, and the cause for the rest is not known. This sample lists more than 300,000 clones; roughly 8.8% were detected once. The ten most abundant clones make up over 0.95% of the sample. Sequenced sample: central memory CD4+ T cells from blood. The source is a man younger than 40 with type 1 diabetes.

The sample holds many counts of this clone. The V and J genes are TRBV7-9 and TRBJ1-2, with D perhaps matching TRBD1 (6 bases). The CDR3 loop spans 14 amino acids. CDR1 and CDR2 (germline): SEHNR, FQNEAQ (reference sequence). Trimming removed 5 bases from V and 7 bases from J, with 17 bases in between. DNA of the CDR3: TGTGCCAGCAGCCCAATAGACAGGCTTGGTGGCTACACCTTC. This gives the protein CASSPIDRLGGYTF.

The CDR3 nucleotides are TGCAGCGTCGGGACGCAAGCCTACGAGCAGTACTTC. Protein sequence: CSVGTQAYEQYF. The chain recombines TRBV29-1 with TRBJ2-5; tentatively, D is TRBD1 or TRBD2 (5 bases each). The J call may be faulty, since TRBJ2-7 better matches the DNA end. The CDR3 runs 12 residues. CDR1 and CDR2 from the germline V gene are SQVTM and ANQGSEA.

This clone has a handful of counts. The chain recombines TRBV28 with TRBJ2-7; 9 bases fit TRBD1. V lost 1 base, J lost 6 bases, and 7 bases stayed unmatched. The germline V gene has CDR1 MDHEN and CDR2 SYDVKM. The CDR3 covers 15 residues. In DNA form, the CDR3 reads TGTGCCAGCAGTTTATTGCCCGGGACAGGGTCCGAGCAGTACTTC. Its protein product is CASSLLPGTGSEQYF.

The chain links TRBV7-9 to TRBJ1-5; D is unresolved. V lost 1 base and J 2 bases, leaving 12 bases between the germline ends. This CDR3 comprises 16 residues. Looked up from germline, CDR1 is SEHNR and CDR2 is FQNEAQ (reference sequence). The CDR3 reads CASSLGVGMGNQPQHF. In DNA, the CDR3 is TGTGCCAGCAGCTTAGGGGTAGGGATGGGCAATCAGCCCCAGCATTTT. The full variable domain, its missing parts supplied by reference TRBV7-9 and TRBJ1-5, is DTGVSQNPRHKITKRGQNVTFRCDPISEHNRLYWYRQTLGQGPEFLTYFQNEAQLEKSRLLSDRFSAERPKGSFSTLEIQRTEQGDSAMYLCASSLGVGMGNQPQHFGDGTRLSIL.

The chain combines TRBV7-2 with TRBJ2-3; TRBD2 aligns across 11 bases. With V trimmed by 3 bases and J by 2 bases, 7 bases remained unmatched. CDR3 length: 17 residues. The germline CDR1 and CDR2 sequences are SGHTA and FQGNSA. The CDR3 region is CASSLSSGGPTTDTQYF. The DNA of the CDR3 is TGTGCCAGCAGCTTGTCTAGCGGGGGGCCCACCACAGATACGCAGTATTTT.

The chain couples TRBV10-2 to TRBJ1-1; D is undetermined. Trimming shortened V by 4 bases and J by 1 base, and 13 bases separated the two germline ends. The CDR3 is made up of 15 amino acids. Germline CDR1 reads WSHSY; CDR2 reads SAAADI. The CDR3 loop is CASSAGPSENTEAFF. CDR3 nucleotide sequence: TGCGCCAGCAGTGCTGGCCCCTCGGAGAACACTGAAGCTTTCTTT.

This clone was observed at least ten times. The chain recombines TRBV20-1 with TRBJ2-1; D remains unclear. CDR3 size: 11 residues. Germline values: CDR1 DFQATT, CDR2 SNEGSKA (reference sequence). V lost 4 bases and J lost 3, with 4 bases in between. The CDR3 coding sequence is TGCAGTGCTACCGACTACAATGAGCAGTTCTTC. It codes for CSATDYNEQFF.

The chain links TRBV11-3 to TRBJ2-5; D unresolved. Trimming removed 5 bases at V and 5 bases at J, with 15 bases between. CDR1 and CDR2 from the germline V gene are SGHNT and YENEEA. This CDR3 is built from 14 residues. The CDR3 region is CASSAGSHGETQYF. DNA for the CDR3: TGTGCCAGCAGCGCCGGGTCTCATGGGGAGACCCAGTACTTC.

Here the CDR3 DNA reads TGTGCCAGCAGTTACCGCCCCTTCGCCGGCTACACCTTC. Its protein is CASSYRPFAGYTF. The chain is built from TRBV6-6 and TRBJ1-2; D is undetermined. The CDR3 consists of 13 residues. Germline CDR1 reads MNHNY; CDR2 reads SVGAGI (reference sequence). V was clipped by 2 bases and J by 8 bases, with 12 bases between them.

This clone showed up just a few times. The genes are TRBV19 and TRBJ1-1, with D uncertain. The CDR3 has 15 amino acids. Trimming left V 7 bases short and J 7 bases short, with 22 bases between. Germline values: CDR1 LNHDA, CDR2 SQIVND (reference sequence). Here the CDR3 reads CASIPSGGVWDEAFF. The CDR3, as DNA: TGTGCCAGTATTCCTTCGGGTGGGGTATGGGATGAAGCTTTCTTT.

This clone came up a few times. The J gene is TRBJ1-5, the V gene TRBV18; D is possibly TRBD1 (6 bases). CDR3 size: 16 residues. Deletions cut 6 bases from V and 4 bases from J, with 19 bases between. Germline CDR1 and CDR2: KGHSH and LQKENI. For the CDR3, the DNA is TGTGCCAGCTCCAATACCCGAGGACAGAGTAATCAGCCCCAGCATTTT. Its protein product is CASSNTRGQSNQPQHF.

This clone was detected only a few times. Here the CDR3 reads CASSPRGLSTDTQYF. The CDR3 DNA sequence: TGTGCCAGCTCCCCGCGGGGCTTGAGCACAGATACGCAGTATTTT. The V call is TRBV18, the J call TRBJ2-3, with a possible D match to TRBD2 (6 bases). Germline CDR1 KGHSH, CDR2 LQKENI. Trimming took off 6 bases at V and 0 bases at J, with 13 bases between the two ends. The CDR3 consists of 15 residues.

Concerning this clone: At one end the junction does not follow the germline gene, possibly because of a read error. The CDR3 region is CASSQDRTGWQPQHF. CDR3 bases: TGCGCCAGCAGCCAAGATCGGACAGGGTGGCAGCCCCAGCATTTT. The chain links TRBV7-2 to TRBJ1-5; 8 positions match TRBD1. The V gene's germline CDR1 is SGHTA and CDR2 FQGNSA. The CDR3 sequence is 15 residues long.

The V and J genes are TRBV29-1 and TRBJ1-4, with a possible D match to TRBD1 (6 bases). The CDR3 sequence is 13 residues long. CDR1 and CDR2 (germline): SQVTM, ANQGSEA. The V gene lost 7 bases and the J gene lost 5 bases, with 14 bases spanning the gap. The CDR3 nucleotides read TGCAGCGGACGGGGGGCAGGGAATGAAAAACTGTTTTTT. Amino acid sequence: CSGRGAGNEKLFF.

This chain joins TRBV11-2 and TRBJ1-6; perhaps TRBD1 as D (6 bases). With 5 bases removed from V and 4 bases from J, the gap between germline ends came to 15 bases. CDR1 and CDR2 (germline): SGHAT, FQNNGV. The CDR3 is 16 residues long. The CDR3 loop reads CASSPQGREYNSPLHF. The DNA for the CDR3 is TGTGCCAGCAGCCCACAGGGAAGGGAGTATAATTCACCCCTCCACTTT.

As to this clone: A read error may be the cause here, since a much bigger clone is one base away. This chain links TRBV7-9 with TRBJ2-5; 8 bases align to TRBD2. J was trimmed by 2 bases and V by 10 bases; bases with no gene match: 9. Per the germline V gene, CDR1 is SEHNR and CDR2 is FQNEAQ (reference sequence). This CDR3 spans 14 amino acids. The CDR3 spells CANSRSGDQETQYF. CDR3 bases: TGTGCCAACAGTCGTAGCGGGGATCAAGAGACCCAGTACTTC.

This clone has only a few counts. This rearrangement joins TRBV29-1 to TRBJ2-3; 8 nucleotides line up with TRBD2. Germline CDR1 SQVTM, CDR2 ANQGSEA. With V trimmed by 3 bases and J by 3 bases, 8 bases remained unmatched. This CDR3 spans 15 amino acids. The CDR3 coding sequence is TGCAGCGTTGAGCCGGCGGGGGGTGTAACAGATACGCAGTATTTT. Encoded protein: CSVEPAGGVTDTQYF.

This clone was counted a few times. CDR3 loop: CASSLALAGGQGEQFF. CDR3 sequence (DNA): TGTGCCAGCAGCTTAGCCTTGGCGGGGGGGCAAGGTGAGCAGTTCTTC. The chain carries TRBV7-8 and TRBJ2-1, with 9 nucleotides matching TRBD2. The V gene's germline CDR1 is SGHVS and CDR2 FQNEAQ. The J segment lost 9 bases and the V segment lost 0 bases, leaving 9 bases of the junction unmatched. The CDR3 contains 16 residues.

This clone was seen many times. The chain is built from TRBV9 and TRBJ1-2; unclear D gene. The length of the CDR3 is 13 residues. Deletions cut 1 base from V and 0 bases from J, with 4 bases between. Germline-derived CDR1 and CDR2 are SGDLS and YYNGEE. For the CDR3, the DNA is TGTGCCAGCAGCGTATCAGCTAACTATGGCTACACCTTC. Protein: CASSVSANYGYTF.

This clone appeared a few times. J is TRBJ2-7 and V is TRBV5-4; perhaps TRBD2 as D (6 bases). V lost 1 base and J lost 6, with 14 bases in between. Germline CDR1 is SGHNT and CDR2 is YYREEE (reference sequence). The CDR3 extends over 14 amino acids. The CDR3 spells CASSLSREYGEQYF. In DNA, the CDR3 is TGTGCCAGCAGCTTGTCCCGGGAGTACGGCGAGCAGTACTTC.

The V and J genes are TRBV19 and TRBJ1-4; D unresolved. The CDR3 is made up of 15 amino acids. Trimming shortened V by 5 bases and J by 8 bases, and 18 bases separated the two germline ends. Germline values: CDR1 LNHDA, CDR2 SQIVND (reference sequence). CDR3 coding DNA: TGTGCCAGTAGTGCCTCGGAGGGAGGATTCGAAAAACTGTTTTTT. This translates into CASSASEGGFEKLFF.

This rearrangement joins TRBV28 to TRBJ2-2, with TRBD1 matching over 8 bases. Germline trimming cut 2 bases from V and 5 bases from J; bases unmatched to any gene: 7. The germline CDR1 and CDR2 sequences are MDHEN and SYDVKM. The CDR3 has 16 amino acids. As DNA, the CDR3 is TGTGCCAGCAGTTTACCTCCAGGGGGCAGTACCGGGGAGCTGTTTTTT. Amino acid sequence: CASSLPPGGSTGELFF.

This clone has only a few counts. The rearrangement joins TRBV30 to TRBJ2-6; weak D call: TRBD2 (6 bases). V shed 4 bases and J shed 3 bases, with 10 bases lying between them. CDR1 and CDR2 (germline): GTSNPN, SVGIG (reference sequence). This CDR3 comprises 14 residues. As DNA, the CDR3 is TGTGCCTGGAACTGGGGGGTTGGGGCCAACGTCCTGACTTTC. Amino acid sequence: CAWNWGVGANVLTF.

In this sample, this clone turned up a few times. This chain joins TRBV19 and TRBJ1-4; D may be TRBD1 (5 bases). This CDR3 comprises 14 residues. Germline CDR1 is LNHDA and CDR2 is SQIVND (reference sequence). The ends were cut back, 6 bases at V and 1 base at J, with 9 bases in the middle. The CDR3 DNA reads TGTGCCAGTAGGTTGACAGTAACTAATGAAAAACTGTTTTTT. It specifies CASRLTVTNEKLFF. Full variable domain (outside the CDR3, taken from reference TRBV19 and TRBJ1-4): DGGITQSPKYLFRKEGQNVTLSCEQNLNHDAMYWYRQDPGQGLRLIYYSQIVNDFQKGDIAEGYSVSREKKESFPLTVTSAQKNPTAFYLCASRLTVTNEKLFFGSGTQLSVL.

With regard to this clone: Other DNA sequences in this sample translate to the same CDR3. J is TRBJ2-3 and V is TRBV9; TRBD2 matches at 9 bases. The CDR3 consists of 15 residues. Unmatched junction bases numbered 3, after V lost 2 bases and J lost 2 bases. CDR1 is SGDLS and CDR2 is YYNGEE in the germline V gene. CDR3 sequence (DNA): TGTGCCAGCAGCGTGGTAGCGGGGGACACAGATACGCAGTATTTT. As protein: CASSVVAGDTDTQYF. The variable domain in full, with the rest retrieved from reference TRBV9 and TRBJ2-3, is DSGVTQTPKHLITATGQRVTLRCSPRSGDLSVYWYQQSLDQGLQFLIQYYNGEERAKGNILERFSAQQFPDLHSELNLSSLELGDSALYFCASSVVAGDTDTQYFGPGTRLTVL.

This clone was recorded many times. The chain carries TRBV7-2 and TRBJ2-6; 10 nucleotides line up with TRBD2. The germline V gene encodes CDR1 SGHTA and CDR2 FQGNSA. The CDR3 is 16 residues long. Trimming removed 5 bases from V and 2 bases from J; junction bases left unmatched: 3. The CDR3 bases are TGTGCCAGCAGCCAGAGCGGGGGGGCTGGGGCCAACGTCCTGACTTTC. Encoded protein: CASSQSGGAGANVLTF.

The V call is TRBV7-9, the J call TRBJ2-7; 8 nucleotides match TRBD1. Germline values: CDR1 SEHNR, CDR2 FQNEAQ (reference sequence). The CDR3 loop spans 12 amino acids. Losses at the gene ends were 4 bases for V and 6 bases for J; bases not matched to a gene: 2. The CDR3 DNA reads as TGTGCCAGCAGCTGGACAGGGTCCGAGCAGTACTTC. Translating it yields CASSWTGSEQYF.

This clone has ten or more counts. The rearrangement links TRBV7-9 to TRBJ2-1; D not resolved. Deletions cut 4 bases from V and 8 bases from J, with 12 bases between. Germline V gene sequence: CDR1 SEHNR, CDR2 FQNEAQ (reference sequence). The CDR3 consists of 13 residues. The CDR3 region is CASSSNRVDEQFF. The CDR3 DNA is TGTGCCAGCAGCTCAAATAGGGTTGATGAGCAGTTCTTC.

This clone came up a few times. This sample includes further DNA sequences coding for the same CDR3. The chain employs TRBV7-2 and TRBJ2-3; D is unresolved. V was clipped by 2 bases and J by 1 base, with 7 bases between them. Germline-derived CDR1 and CDR2 are SGHTA and FQGNSA. CDR3 length: 14 residues. Here the CDR3 DNA reads TGTGCCAGCAGCTTAAACAGCGGCACAGATACGCAGTATTTT. Amino acids: CASSLNSGTDTQYF.